The entry that follows covers one T cell receptor beta chain sequence. Its cognate antigen is unknown. This sample was taken from a study of OX40 agonist ivuxolimab in advanced cancers. Study background: All patients had ivuxolimab intravenously every 2 weeks at 0.01 to 10 mg/kg. A partial response was reached by three patients: one with hepatocellular carcinoma and two with cutaneous melanoma. Study results and limitations: The 0.1-3.0 mg/kg partial responders had among the lowest clonal expansion. Normalized T-cell clonal expansion was also low in a subset of nonresponders.

Method: immunoSEQ multiplex PCR; TCRdb's copy keeps in-frame clones and lacks some. The sample includes under 200,000 clones, 90% to 95% seen only once; the top ten take about 0.31%. Germline V gene lookup returns CDR1 KGHSH and CDR2 LQKENI. The CDR3 covers 15 residues. Trimming took 3 bases from V and 2 from J; bases not matched to a gene: 6. This sample comprised CD4+ or CD8+ T cells sorted from blood, obtained in a trial of the OX40 agonist ivuxolimab. The J gene is TRBJ1-2, the V gene TRBV18; 7 bases align to TRBD1. The sequence was obtained from an adult with an advanced solid tumor such as melanoma, head and neck, liver or kidney cancer. The CDR3 loop reads CASSPLTGYNYGYTF. DNA for the CDR3: TGTGCCAGCTCACCCCTGACAGGGTACAACTATGGCTACACCTTC.